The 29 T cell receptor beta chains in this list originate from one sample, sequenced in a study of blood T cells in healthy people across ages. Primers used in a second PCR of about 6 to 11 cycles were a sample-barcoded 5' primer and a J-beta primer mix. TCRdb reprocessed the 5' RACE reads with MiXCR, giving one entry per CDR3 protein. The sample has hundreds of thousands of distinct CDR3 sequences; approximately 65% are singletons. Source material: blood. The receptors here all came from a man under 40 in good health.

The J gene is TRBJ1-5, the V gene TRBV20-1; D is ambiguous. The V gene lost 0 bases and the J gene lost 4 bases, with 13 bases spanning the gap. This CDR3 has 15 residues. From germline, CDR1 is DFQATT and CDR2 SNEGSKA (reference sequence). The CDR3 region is CSARDPAVGNQPQHF. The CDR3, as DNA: TGCAGTGCTAGAGATCCGGCGGTGGGTAATCAGCCCCAGCATTTT.

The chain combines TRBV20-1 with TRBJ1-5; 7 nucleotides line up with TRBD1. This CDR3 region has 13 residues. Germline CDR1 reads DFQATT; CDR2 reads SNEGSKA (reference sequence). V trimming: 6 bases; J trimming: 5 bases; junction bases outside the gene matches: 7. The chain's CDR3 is CSAGTENDQPQHF. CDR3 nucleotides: TGCAGTGCCGGGACAGAGAATGATCAGCCCCAGCATTTT.

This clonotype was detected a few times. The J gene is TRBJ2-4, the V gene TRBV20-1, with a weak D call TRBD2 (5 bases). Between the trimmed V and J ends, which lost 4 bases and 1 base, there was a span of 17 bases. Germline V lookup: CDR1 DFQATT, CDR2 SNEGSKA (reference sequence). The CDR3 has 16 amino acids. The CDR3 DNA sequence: TGCAGTGCTACCCCGCGGGTAGAGAGGGCCAAAAACATTCAGTACTTC. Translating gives CSATPRVERAKNIQYF.

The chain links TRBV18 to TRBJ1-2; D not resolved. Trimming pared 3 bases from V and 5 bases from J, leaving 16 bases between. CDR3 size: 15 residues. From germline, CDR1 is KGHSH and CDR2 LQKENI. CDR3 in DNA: TGTGCCAGCTCACCCTCGACAAATCCCTTGTATGGCTACACCTTC. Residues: CASSPSTNPLYGYTF.

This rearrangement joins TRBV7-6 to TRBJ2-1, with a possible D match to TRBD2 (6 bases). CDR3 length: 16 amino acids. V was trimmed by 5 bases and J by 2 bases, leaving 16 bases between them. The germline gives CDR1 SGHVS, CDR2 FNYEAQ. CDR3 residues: CASSPGLAVTYNEQFF. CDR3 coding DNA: TGTGCCAGCAGCCCCGGTTTAGCGGTTACCTACAATGAGCAGTTCTTC.

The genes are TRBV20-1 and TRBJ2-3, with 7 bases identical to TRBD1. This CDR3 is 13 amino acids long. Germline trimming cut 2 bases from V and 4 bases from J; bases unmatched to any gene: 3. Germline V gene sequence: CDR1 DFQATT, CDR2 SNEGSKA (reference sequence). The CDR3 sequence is CSARQDRSDTQYF. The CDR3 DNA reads TGCAGTGCTAGACAGGACAGGTCAGATACGCAGTATTTT.

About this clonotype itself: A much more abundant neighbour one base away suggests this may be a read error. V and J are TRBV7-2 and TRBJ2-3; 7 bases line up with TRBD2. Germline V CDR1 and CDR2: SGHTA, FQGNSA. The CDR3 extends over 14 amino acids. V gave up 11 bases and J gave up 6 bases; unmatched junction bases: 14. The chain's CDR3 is CAGKRELRVDTQYF. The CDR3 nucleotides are TGTGCCGGCAAGCGGGAACTCAGGGTGGATACGCAGTATTTT.

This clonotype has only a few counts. CDR3 residues: CSVKGGGLETQYF. The CDR3 DNA is TGCAGCGTTAAGGGAGGGGGCTTGGAGACCCAGTACTTC. The chain recombines TRBV29-1 with TRBJ2-5; D might be TRBD1 or TRBD2, each matching 7 bases. V dropped 5 bases and J dropped 5 bases, with 15 bases sitting between them. The CDR3 is 13 amino acids. In germline, CDR1 is SQVTM, CDR2 ANQGSEA.

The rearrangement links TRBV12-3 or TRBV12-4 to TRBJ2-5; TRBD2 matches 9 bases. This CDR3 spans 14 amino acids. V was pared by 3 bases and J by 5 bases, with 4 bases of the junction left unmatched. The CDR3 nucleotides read TGTGCCAGCAGTTTTGACGCGGGAGGGGAGACCCAGTACTTC. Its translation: CASSFDAGGETQYF.

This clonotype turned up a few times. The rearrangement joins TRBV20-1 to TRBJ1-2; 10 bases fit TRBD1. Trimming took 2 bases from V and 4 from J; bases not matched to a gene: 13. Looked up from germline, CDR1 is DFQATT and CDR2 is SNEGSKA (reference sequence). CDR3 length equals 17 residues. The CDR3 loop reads CSARSPGQGNPVYGYTF. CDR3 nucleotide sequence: TGCAGTGCTAGATCTCCGGGACAGGGGAATCCCGTCTATGGCTACACCTTC.

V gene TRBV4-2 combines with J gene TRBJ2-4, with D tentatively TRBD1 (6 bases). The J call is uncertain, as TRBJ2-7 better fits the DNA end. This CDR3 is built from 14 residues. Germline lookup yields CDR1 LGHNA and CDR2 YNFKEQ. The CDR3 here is CASTLDSNAYEQYF. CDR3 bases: TGTGCCAGCACCTTGGACAGTAATGCCTACGAGCAGTACTTC.

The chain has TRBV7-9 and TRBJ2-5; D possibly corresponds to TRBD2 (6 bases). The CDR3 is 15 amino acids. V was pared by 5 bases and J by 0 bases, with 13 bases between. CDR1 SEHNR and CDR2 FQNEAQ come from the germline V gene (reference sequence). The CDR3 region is CASSTRLDYQETQYF. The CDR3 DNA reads TGTGCCAGCAGCACTAGACTAGATTACCAAGAGACCCAGTACTTC.

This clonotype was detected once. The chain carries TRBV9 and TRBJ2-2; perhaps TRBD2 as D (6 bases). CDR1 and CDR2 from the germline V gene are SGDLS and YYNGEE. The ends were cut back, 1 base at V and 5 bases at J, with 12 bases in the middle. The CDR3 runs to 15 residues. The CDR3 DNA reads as TGTGCCAGCAGCGTACTTAAGGCGGGGACCGGGGAGCTGTTTTTT. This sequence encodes CASSVLKAGTGELFF.

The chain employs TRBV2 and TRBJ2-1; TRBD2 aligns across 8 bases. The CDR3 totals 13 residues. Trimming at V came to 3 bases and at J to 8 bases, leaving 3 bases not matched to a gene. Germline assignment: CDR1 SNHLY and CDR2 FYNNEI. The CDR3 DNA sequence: TGTGCCAGCAGTGATACAGCGGGGGATGAGCAGTTCTTC. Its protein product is CASSDTAGDEQFF.

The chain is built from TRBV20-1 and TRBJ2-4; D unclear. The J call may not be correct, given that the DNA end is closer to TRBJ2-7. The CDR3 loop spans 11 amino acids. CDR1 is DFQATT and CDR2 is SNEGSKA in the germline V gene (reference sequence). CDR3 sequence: CSAELPGEQYF. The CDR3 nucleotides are TGCAGTGCGGAGCTCCCTGGCGAGCAGTACTTC.

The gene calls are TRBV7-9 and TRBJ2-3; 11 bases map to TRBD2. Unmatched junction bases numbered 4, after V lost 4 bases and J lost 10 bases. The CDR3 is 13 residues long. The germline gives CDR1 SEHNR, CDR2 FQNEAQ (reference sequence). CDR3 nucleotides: TGTGCCAGCAGCTCCCTTAGCGGGGGGGCGCAGTATTTT. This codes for CASSSLSGGAQYF.

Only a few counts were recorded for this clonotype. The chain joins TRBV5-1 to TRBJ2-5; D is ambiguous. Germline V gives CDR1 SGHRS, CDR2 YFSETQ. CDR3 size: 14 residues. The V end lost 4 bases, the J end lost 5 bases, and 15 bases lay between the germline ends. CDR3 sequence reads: CASSPQTPWETQYF. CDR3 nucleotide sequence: TGCGCCAGCAGCCCCCAGACACCCTGGGAGACCCAGTACTTC. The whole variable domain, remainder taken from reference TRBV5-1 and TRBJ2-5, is KAGVTQTPRYLIKTRGQQVTLSCSPISGHRSVSWYQQTPGQGLQFLFEYFSETQRNKGNFPGRFSGRQFSNSRSEMNVSTLELGDSALYLCASSPQTPWETQYFGPGTRLLVL.

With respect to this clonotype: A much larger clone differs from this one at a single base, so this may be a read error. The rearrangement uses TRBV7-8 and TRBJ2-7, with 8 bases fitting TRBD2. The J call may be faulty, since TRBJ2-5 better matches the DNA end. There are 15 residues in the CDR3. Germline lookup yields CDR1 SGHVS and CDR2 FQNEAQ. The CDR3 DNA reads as TGTGCCGGCAGCGGGGGACTAGGGGGGCTTGAGACCCAGTACTTC. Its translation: CAGSGGLGGLETQYF.

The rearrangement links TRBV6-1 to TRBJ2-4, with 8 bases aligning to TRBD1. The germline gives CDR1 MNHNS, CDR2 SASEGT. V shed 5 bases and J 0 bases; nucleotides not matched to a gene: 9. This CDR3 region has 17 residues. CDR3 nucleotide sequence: TGTGCCAGCAGTCGAGCCCGGGACAGGCTAGCCAAAAACATTCAGTACTTC. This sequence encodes CASSRARDRLAKNIQYF.

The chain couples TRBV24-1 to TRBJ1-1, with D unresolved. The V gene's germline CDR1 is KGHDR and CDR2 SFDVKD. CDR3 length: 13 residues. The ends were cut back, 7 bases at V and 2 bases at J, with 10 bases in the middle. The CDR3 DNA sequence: TGTGCCACCAGCTCCTCCGGAAACACTGAAGCTTTCTTT. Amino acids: CATSSSGNTEAFF.

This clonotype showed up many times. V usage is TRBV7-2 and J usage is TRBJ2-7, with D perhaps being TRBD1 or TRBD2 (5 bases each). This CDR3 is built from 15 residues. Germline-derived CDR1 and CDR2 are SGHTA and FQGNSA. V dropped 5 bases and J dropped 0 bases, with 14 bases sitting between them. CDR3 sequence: CASSISPGASYEQYF. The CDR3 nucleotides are TGTGCCAGCAGCATATCTCCCGGGGCCTCCTACGAGCAGTACTTC.

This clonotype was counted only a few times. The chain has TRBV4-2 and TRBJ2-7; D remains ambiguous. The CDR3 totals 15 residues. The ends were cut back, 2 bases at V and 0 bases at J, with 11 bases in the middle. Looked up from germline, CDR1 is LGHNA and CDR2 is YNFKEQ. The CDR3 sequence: CASSQSDAGSYEQYF. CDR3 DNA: TGTGCCAGCAGCCAATCAGACGCTGGCTCCTACGAGCAGTACTTC.

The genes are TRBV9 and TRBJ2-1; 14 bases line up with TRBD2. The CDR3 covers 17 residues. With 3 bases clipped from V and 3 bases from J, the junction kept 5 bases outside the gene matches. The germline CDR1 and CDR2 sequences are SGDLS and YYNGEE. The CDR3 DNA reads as TGTGCCAGCAGCGCCAGACTAGCGGGGGGGCGCTACAATGAGCAGTTCTTC. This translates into CASSARLAGGRYNEQFF.

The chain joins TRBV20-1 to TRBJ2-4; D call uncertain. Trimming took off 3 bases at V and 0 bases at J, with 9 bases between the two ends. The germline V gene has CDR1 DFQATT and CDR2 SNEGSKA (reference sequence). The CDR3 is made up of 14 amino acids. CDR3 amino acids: CSASIYVAKNIQYF. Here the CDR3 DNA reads TGCAGTGCTAGTATATACGTAGCCAAAAACATTCAGTACTTC.

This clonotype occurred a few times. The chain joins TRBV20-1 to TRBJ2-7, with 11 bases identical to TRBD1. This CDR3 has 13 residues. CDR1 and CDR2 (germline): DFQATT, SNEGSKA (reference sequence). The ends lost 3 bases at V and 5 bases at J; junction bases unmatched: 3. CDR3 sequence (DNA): TGCAGTGCTAGGGACAGGGGGCCTAACGAGCAGTACTTC. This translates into CSARDRGPNEQYF.

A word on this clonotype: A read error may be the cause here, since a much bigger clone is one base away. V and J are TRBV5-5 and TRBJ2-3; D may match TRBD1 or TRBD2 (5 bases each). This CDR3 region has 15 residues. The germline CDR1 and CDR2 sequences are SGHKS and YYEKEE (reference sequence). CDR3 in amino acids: CASSLVERSTGTQYF. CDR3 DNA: TGTGCCAGCAGCTTGGTAGAGCGGAGCACAGGTACGCAGTATTTT.

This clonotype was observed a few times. CDR3 sequence reads: CSVEDRQGTYGYTF. The CDR3 bases are TGCAGCGTTGAAGATCGACAGGGAACCTATGGCTACACCTTC. The chain uses TRBV29-1 and TRBJ1-2, with 7 bases identical to TRBD1. The CDR3 length is 14 residues. CDR1 and CDR2 (germline): SQVTM, ANQGSEA. J gave up 4 bases and V 0 bases, and 5 bases lay outside the gene matches.

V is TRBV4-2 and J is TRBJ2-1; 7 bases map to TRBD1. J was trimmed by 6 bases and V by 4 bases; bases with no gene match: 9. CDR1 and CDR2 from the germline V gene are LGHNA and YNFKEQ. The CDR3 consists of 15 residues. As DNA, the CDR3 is TGTGCCAGCAGCCGCACCGGGACAGAAGCCAATGAGCAGTTCTTC. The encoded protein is CASSRTGTEANEQFF.

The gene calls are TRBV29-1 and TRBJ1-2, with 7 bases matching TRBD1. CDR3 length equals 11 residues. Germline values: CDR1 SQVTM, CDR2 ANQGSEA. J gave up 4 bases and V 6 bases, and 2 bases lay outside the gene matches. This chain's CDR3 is CSVGQSYGYTF. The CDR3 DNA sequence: TGCAGCGTGGGACAGAGCTATGGCTACACCTTC. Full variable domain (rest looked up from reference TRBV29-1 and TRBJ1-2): SAVISQKPSRDICQRGTSLTIQCQVDSQVTMMFWYRQQPGQSLTLIATANQGSEATYESGFVIDKFPISRPNLTFSTLTVSNMSPEDSSIYLCSVGQSYGYTFGSGTRLTVV.